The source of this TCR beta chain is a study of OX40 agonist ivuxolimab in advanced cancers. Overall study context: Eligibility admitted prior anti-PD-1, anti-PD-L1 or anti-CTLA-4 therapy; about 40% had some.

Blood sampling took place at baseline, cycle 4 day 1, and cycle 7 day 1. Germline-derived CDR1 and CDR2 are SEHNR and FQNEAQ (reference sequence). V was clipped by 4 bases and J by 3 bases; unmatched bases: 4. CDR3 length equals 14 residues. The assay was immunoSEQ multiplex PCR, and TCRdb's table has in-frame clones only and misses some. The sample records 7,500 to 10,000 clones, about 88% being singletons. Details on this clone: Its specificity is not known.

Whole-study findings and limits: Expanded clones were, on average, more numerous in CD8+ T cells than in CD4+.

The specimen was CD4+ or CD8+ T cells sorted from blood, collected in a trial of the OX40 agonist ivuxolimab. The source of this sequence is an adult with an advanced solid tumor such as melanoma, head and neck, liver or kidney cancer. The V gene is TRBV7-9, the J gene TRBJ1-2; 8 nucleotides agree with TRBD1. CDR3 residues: CASSSGQGDYGYTF. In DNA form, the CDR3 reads TGTGCCAGCAGCTCTGGACAGGGAGACTATGGCTACACCTTC. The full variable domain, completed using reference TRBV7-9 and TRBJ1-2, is DTGVSQNPRHKITKRGQNVTFRCDPISEHNRLYWYRQTLGQGPEFLTYFQNEAQLEKSRLLSDRFSAERPKGSFSTLEIQRTEQGDSAMYLCASSSGQGDYGYTFGSGTRLTVV.